This T cell receptor (beta chain) originates from a study of identical twins. Remarks on this clonotype: As yet, its antigen is unknown.

cDNA carried unique molecular identifiers, and a universal primer site was added by template switching. TCRdb recomputed calls from the 5' RACE reads with MiXCR, one row per CDR3 protein. The sample comprises around 510,000 distinct CDR3 sequences, approximately 15% of which are singletons, and more than 0.8% rests with the top ten. Study-wide findings and caveats: Compared with models, monozygotic twins showed more out-of-frame TCR alpha sharing.

This CDR3 comprises 11 residues. The V end was cut by 10 bases, the J end by 6 bases, with 10 bases between. CDR1 is ENHRY, CDR2 SYGVKD, per germline. These data were likewise used in another study, on yellow fever vaccine responses in identical twins. According to that study: Vaccine T cell responses of twins reportedly seemed partly convergent and partly personalized.

What was sequenced was CD4+ T cells sorted from blood. This TCR was sampled from a young woman in good health. This chain uses TRBV10-3 with TRBJ2-1; possibly TRBD1 for D (6 bases). CDR3 bases: TGTGCCACCCAGGGGCTCAATGAGCAGTTCTTC. Its translation is CATQGLNEQFF.